Described below is a single T cell receptor beta chain sequence and its context. The data are from a study of blood T cell repertoires in COVID-19. Study as a whole: T cells, B-cell-depleted T cells, or PBMCs provided the cDNA or gDNA that served as material.

The CDR3 sequence is 18 residues long. The authors' processing: Reference gene primer amplification yielded estimated nucleated cell counts. Sequencing was performed with immunoSEQ multiplex PCR; in TCRdb, only in-frame clones are kept and a portion is missing. The V and J calls and the clone size are those of that table, but D and trimming were determined from the DNA. The profile covers roughly 70,000 clones, with 91% appearing a single time and under 15% taken by the ten largest. V is TRBV21-1 and J is TRBJ2-2; the D segment call TRBD1 is taken from the table without a DNA check. TRBV21-1 is a pseudogene segment. Sequencing was performed on peripheral blood. This clonotype originated in a human donor with active COVID-19. The donor label of this sample is uncertain. The CDR3 coding sequence is TGTGCCAGGATTATGGGACAGGGGGGTATTAAGAACACCGGGGAGCTGTTTTTT. Protein product: CARIMGQGGIKNTGELFF.